One sample yielded the 11 T cell receptor beta chains listed below, sequenced in a study of blood T cells in healthy people across ages. Alongside a J-beta primer mix, a sample-barcoded 5' primer served in a second PCR lasting about 7 to 12 cycles. TCRdb reprocessed the 5' RACE reads with MiXCR, giving one entry per CDR3 protein. Altogether over 1,200,000 distinct CDR3 sequences are present, 55% to 75% being singletons, with the ten largest covering approximately 7%. Material for sequencing was blood. The receptor set was obtained from a young man in good health.

The rearrangement links TRBV7-2 to TRBJ2-4, with TRBD2 identical over 8 bases. The J call may be faulty, since TRBJ2-7 better matches the DNA end. The CDR3 contains 14 residues. Germline lookup yields CDR1 SGHTA and CDR2 FQGNSA. The CDR3 DNA follows: TGTGCCAGCGGAATGCCGGGAGGGCCCCTCGAGCAGTACTTC. Amino acid sequence: CASGMPGGPLEQYF.

This clonotype occurred a few times. The rearrangement joins TRBV12-3 or TRBV12-4 to TRBJ2-3; D is perhaps TRBD2 (5 bases). The CDR3 consists of 17 residues. The germline V and J ends were trimmed by 6 bases and 1 base, with 20 bases remaining between them. The CDR3 DNA follows: TGTGCCAGCAGCCTCCTCGTAAGCGGATTCGGCACAGATACGCAGTATTTT. This gives the protein CASSLLVSGFGTDTQYF.

The rearrangement uses TRBV20-1 and TRBJ2-7, with TRBD2 matching 7 bases. Germline trimming cut 3 bases from V and 2 bases from J; bases unmatched to any gene: 13. This CDR3 spans 16 amino acids. The germline V gene encodes CDR1 DFQATT and CDR2 SNEGSKA (reference sequence). CDR3 DNA: TGCAGTGCTAGTGGGACTCTGGGGGGGACCCCCTACGAGCAGTACTTC. Translated, it gives CSASGTLGGTPYEQYF.

The chain has TRBV15 and TRBJ1-2; tentatively, D is TRBD1 (6 bases). The CDR3 totals 22 residues. V was shortened by 5 bases and J by 7 bases, with 41 bases between the two germline ends. Per germline, CDR1 LNHNV and CDR2 YYDKDF (reference sequence). In nucleotides, the CDR3 is TGTGCCACCAGCGACGATAATTTAGTTTCCGGGGCAGGAGGGGGACGGGGCGGTGGCTACACCTTC. Its protein is CATSDDNLVSGAGGGRGGGYTF.

The V call is TRBV6-5, the J call TRBJ2-4; no clear D. The ends were cut back, 8 bases at V and 7 bases at J, with 15 bases in the middle. The CDR3 is 13 residues long. The germline CDR1 and CDR2 sequences are MNHEY and SVGAGI. The CDR3 is CASGIGSANIQYF. CDR3 sequence (DNA): TGTGCCAGCGGGATTGGGTCCGCGAACATTCAGTACTTC.

The chain joins TRBV20-1 to TRBJ2-4; D gene ambiguous. Matching the DNA end better, TRBJ2-7 makes the J call doubtful. The CDR3 has 12 amino acids. The germline V gene encodes CDR1 DFQATT and CDR2 SNEGSKA (reference sequence). CDR3 amino acids: CSARVTMTEQYF. CDR3 DNA: TGCAGTGCTAGAGTCACCATGACCGAGCAGTACTTC.

In this sample, this clonotype turned up once. The J gene is TRBJ2-5, the V gene TRBV20-1; 8 bases align to TRBD2. The CDR3 sequence is 14 residues long. Unmatched junction bases numbered 10, after V lost 6 bases and J lost 4 bases. Germline V gives CDR1 DFQATT, CDR2 SNEGSKA (reference sequence). The CDR3 region is CSAVPSGGRETQYF. In DNA, the CDR3 is TGCAGTGCAGTACCTTCGGGGGGGCGAGAGACCCAGTACTTC.

The chain uses TRBV6-2 or TRBV6-3 and TRBJ1-2; D ambiguous. The V gene lost 5 bases and the J gene lost 6 bases, with 16 bases spanning the gap. Germline values: CDR1 MNHEY, CDR2 SVGEGT. This CDR3 has 14 amino acids. The CDR3 DNA is TGTGCCAGCAGTCGTTTCAATGAGGGAAATGGCTACACCTTC. Protein product: CASSRFNEGNGYTF.

This clonotype was found once. V and J are TRBV7-9 and TRBJ2-4; TRBD2 matches 11 bases. The DNA end lines up better with TRBJ2-7; the J call may be wrong. The length of the CDR3 is 17 residues. Germline V gives CDR1 SEHNR, CDR2 FQNEAQ (reference sequence). The CDR3 protein is CASSLRGPLAGGYEQYF. CDR3 nucleotide sequence: TGTGCCAGCAGCTTAAGGGGACCCCTAGCGGGGGGCTACGAGCAGTACTTC.

This chain uses TRBV12-3 or TRBV12-4 with TRBJ1-4; 8 bases are shared with TRBD1. The CDR3 runs 13 residues. Trimming cost V 7 bases and J 7 bases; bases outside gene matches: 5. CDR3 in DNA: TGTGCCAGCACACAGGGGACAGGTGAAAAACTGTTTTTT. Translating it yields CASTQGTGEKLFF.

This chain uses TRBV4-1 with TRBJ1-5; a possible D gene is TRBD1 (5 bases). CDR1 MGHRA and CDR2 YSYEKL come from the germline V gene. V lost 1 base to trimming and J lost 0 bases, with 10 bases between them. The CDR3 length is 16 residues. The CDR3 reads CASSQVGTGSNQPQHF. CDR3 bases: TGCGCCAGCAGCCAAGTGGGAACAGGTAGCAATCAGCCCCAGCATTTT.